This T cell receptor (beta chain) was identified in a study of cytomegalovirus exposure and HLA in healthy donors. Findings of the study overall: Analyses of presence/absence relied on an assumption of roughly uniform sequencing depth across donors. In a later analysis, TCR beta V- and J-gene trimming showed a link to a missense DCLRE1C variant. Per published accounts, TCR beta sequences correctly predicted the HLA-A and HLA-B alleles of most subjects.

On this clone: What it recognizes is unknown.

The primer mix had 60 Vbeta and 13 Jbeta primers. Produced via immunoSEQ multiplex PCR; TCRdb's table is partial and in-frame only. The sample lists 150,000 to 200,000 clones, around four fifths occurring once. Donors likely had unrecorded immune exposures despite being nominally healthy when sampled. The ends lost 5 bases at V and 6 bases at J; junction bases unmatched: 10. Germline V CDR1 and CDR2: SQVTM, ANQGSEA. The CDR3 extends over 14 amino acids. This TCR was sampled from a man aged 18 to 30 in good health and CMV-seronegative. Sequencing used PBMCs. The rearrangement uses TRBV29-1 and TRBJ2-7, with 10 nucleotides matching TRBD1. Here the CDR3 reads CSVYTPGQGPEQYF. Here the CDR3 DNA reads TGCAGCGTTTATACGCCGGGACAGGGGCCCGAGCAGTACTTC.